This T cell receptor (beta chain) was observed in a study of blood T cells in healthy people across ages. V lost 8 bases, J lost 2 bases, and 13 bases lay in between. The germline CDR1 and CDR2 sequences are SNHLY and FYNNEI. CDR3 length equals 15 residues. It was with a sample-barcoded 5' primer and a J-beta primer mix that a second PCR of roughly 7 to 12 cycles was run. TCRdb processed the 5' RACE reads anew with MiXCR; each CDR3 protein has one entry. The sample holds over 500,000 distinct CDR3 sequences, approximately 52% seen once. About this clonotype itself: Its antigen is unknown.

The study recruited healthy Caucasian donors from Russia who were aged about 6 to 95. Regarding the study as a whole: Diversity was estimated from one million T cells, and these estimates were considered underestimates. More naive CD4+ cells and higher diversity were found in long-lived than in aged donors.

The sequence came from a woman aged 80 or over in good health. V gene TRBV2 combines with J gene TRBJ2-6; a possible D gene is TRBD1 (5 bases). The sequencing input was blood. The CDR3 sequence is CASGTGRAGANVLTF. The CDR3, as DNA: TGTGCCAGCGGTACAGGCCGAGCTGGGGCCAACGTCCTGACTTTC.